These 28 T cell receptor beta chains were all obtained from the same sample, sequenced in a study of blood T cell repertoires in COVID-19. The data were produced by immunoSEQ multiplex PCR, yet TCRdb's version contains in-frame clones alone and is incomplete. The data show just under 65,000 clones, with approximately 78% seen just once and 14% held by the top ten. Sequencing was carried out using peripheral blood. These receptors were obtained from a man in his sixties with COVID-19, enrolled during active disease.

The genes are TRBV9 and TRBJ1-3; 8 positions match TRBD1. The CDR3 extends over 17 amino acids. From germline, CDR1 is SGDLS and CDR2 YYNGEE. The J segment lost 1 base and the V segment lost 1 base, leaving 7 bases of the junction unmatched. CDR3 amino acids: CASSVSVQGASGNTIYF. The CDR3 DNA is TGTGCCAGCAGCGTAAGTGTCCAGGGGGCTTCTGGAAACACCATATATTTT.

The chain carries TRBV5-4 and TRBJ1-2, with no clear D. CDR1 is SGHNT and CDR2 is YYREEE in the germline V gene (reference sequence). There are 11 residues in the CDR3. Trimming shortened V by 3 bases and J by 6 bases, and 6 bases separated the two germline ends. This CDR3 is CASSSVNGYTF. The CDR3 DNA is TGTGCCAGCAGCTCCGTTAATGGCTACACCTTC.

This chain connects TRBV14 to TRBJ1-6; D not resolved. The V and J ends lost 5 bases and 8 bases respectively, with 7 bases between them. CDR1 and CDR2 from the germline V gene are SGHDN and FVKESK. CDR3 length equals 12 residues. CDR3 bases: TGTGCCAGCAGCACGGCGGATTCACCCCTCCACTTT. Translation gives CASSTADSPLHF.

The chain has TRBV27 and TRBJ2-7; weak D call: TRBD1 (5 bases). The CDR3 has 14 amino acids. Trimming took off 6 bases at V and 2 bases at J, with 14 bases between the two ends. CDR1 and CDR2 (germline): MNHEY, SMNVEV (reference sequence). CDR3 sequence: CASRPLDNPYEQYF. The CDR3 coding sequence is TGTGCCAGCAGACCATTGGACAATCCCTACGAGCAGTACTTC.

The V call is TRBV7-9, the J call TRBJ1-4, with D uncertain. CDR1 is SEHNR, CDR2 FQNEAQ, per germline (reference sequence). The CDR3 extends over 13 amino acids. Trimming removed 5 bases at V and 8 bases at J, with 12 bases between. In DNA form, the CDR3 reads TGTGCCAGCAGCGGGCTCCCCGGAGAAAAACTGTTTTTT. It specifies CASSGLPGEKLFF.

This clone has only a few counts. The genes are TRBV19 and TRBJ1-5; 10 nucleotides line up with TRBD1. From germline, CDR1 is LNHDA and CDR2 SQIVND (reference sequence). V shed 9 bases, J shed 7 bases, and the junction held 6 bases outside the gene matches. The CDR3 is 13 residues long. In DNA, the CDR3 is TGTGCCAGCCGGGACAGGGGAGAACAGCCCCAGCATTTT. Translated: CASRDRGEQPQHF.

The chain joins TRBV11-2 to TRBJ2-1, with D perhaps TRBD2 (6 bases). The germline V gene has CDR1 SGHAT and CDR2 FQNNGV. V lost 5 bases and J 0 bases, leaving 14 bases between the germline ends. The CDR3 consists of 16 residues. CDR3: CASSQGRGSSYNEQFF. CDR3 sequence (DNA): TGTGCCAGCAGCCAAGGACGGGGGAGCTCCTACAATGAGCAGTTCTTC.

The chain links TRBV21-1 to TRBJ1-6. TRBV21-1 represents a pseudogene. This CDR3 spans 15 amino acids. The CDR3 sequence: CASSKGGGANSPLHF. DNA for the CDR3: TGTGCCAGTTCAAAAGGGGGGGGTGCTAATTCACCCCTCCACTTT.

This clone was counted only a few times. The chain recombines TRBV9 with TRBJ2-5, with D tentatively TRBD2 (5 bases). CDR1 SGDLS and CDR2 YYNGEE come from the germline V gene. This CDR3 is built from 15 residues. With 0 bases removed from V and 5 bases from J, the gap between germline ends came to 14 bases. The chain's CDR3 is CASSVGGPNEETQYF. The CDR3 nucleotides are TGTGCCAGCAGCGTAGGCGGGCCCAACGAGGAGACCCAGTACTTC.

This clone appeared a few times. J is TRBJ2-1 and V is TRBV11-3; 10 nucleotides agree with TRBD2. V was pared by 1 base and J by 6 bases, with 9 bases of the junction left unmatched. There are 17 residues in the CDR3. Per the germline V gene, CDR1 is SGHNT and CDR2 is YENEEA. The CDR3 bases are TGTGCCAGCAGCTTAGTAAGTTTTGTAGCGGGAGGCAATGAGCAGTTCTTC. Translation gives CASSLVSFVAGGNEQFF.

The chain has TRBV28 and TRBJ1-6; 8 bases map to TRBD1. The CDR3 spans 16 residues. V lost 6 bases and J lost 8; bases outside the gene matches: 12. The germline gives CDR1 MDHEN, CDR2 SYDVKM. The CDR3 DNA reads as TGTGCCAGCAGCCGAAACCAGGGGGCGGTTTATTCACCCCTCCACTTT. Amino acid sequence: CASSRNQGAVYSPLHF.

The V call is TRBV6-5, the J call TRBJ1-3; D ambiguous. In germline, CDR1 is MNHEY, CDR2 SVGAGI. This CDR3 contains 14 residues. Trimming pared 8 bases from V and 3 bases from J, leaving 14 bases between. CDR3 sequence reads: CASDKFSGGNTIYF. The CDR3 nucleotides are TGTGCCAGCGATAAATTTTCAGGTGGAAACACCATATATTTT.

This chain links TRBV12-3 or TRBV12-4 with TRBJ2-7, with 7 bases aligning to TRBD1. This CDR3 is 13 amino acids long. Trimming at V came to 6 bases and at J to 5 bases, leaving 7 bases not matched to a gene. As DNA, the CDR3 is TGTGCCAGCAGCCCCACCGGGACAGACGAGCAGTACTTC. Translation gives CASSPTGTDEQYF.

The CDR3: CSASPGSNNSPLHF. The DNA for the CDR3 is TGCAGTGCTAGTCCAGGGTCAAATAATTCACCCCTCCACTTT. J is TRBJ1-6 and V is TRBV20-1; a possible D gene is TRBD1 (5 bases). Between the trimmed V and J ends, which lost 3 bases and 5 bases, there was a span of 11 bases. CDR3 length: 14 amino acids. In germline, CDR1 is DFQATT, CDR2 SNEGSKA (reference sequence).

The chain recombines TRBV6-5 with TRBJ1-5; D unresolved. This CDR3 region has 13 residues. The germline gives CDR1 MNHEY, CDR2 SVGAGI. The V end was cut by 0 bases, the J end by 7 bases, with 7 bases between. The CDR3 DNA reads as TGTGCCAGCAGTTACTCGAACCAGCAGCCCCAGCATTTT. Its translation is CASSYSNQQPQHF.

This clone was detected only once. The chain is built from TRBV27 and TRBJ1-2; 7 nucleotides align to TRBD1. Germline CDR1 is MNHEY and CDR2 is SMNVEV (reference sequence). This CDR3 has 14 residues. The V segment lost 3 bases and the J segment 8 bases; nucleotides outside the gene matches: 9. The CDR3 protein is CASSFGQGVGGYTF. The CDR3 DNA is TGTGCCAGCAGTTTTGGGCAGGGGGTAGGAGGCTACACCTTC.

The chain combines TRBV5-4 with TRBJ1-2; a possible D gene is TRBD1 (5 bases). This CDR3 region has 16 residues. V was pared by 5 bases and J by 4 bases, with 21 bases between. Germline V gene sequence: CDR1 SGHNT, CDR2 YYREEE (reference sequence). CDR3 sequence: CASSDPAGRGSYGYTF. The CDR3 DNA sequence: TGTGCCAGCAGTGACCCGGCGGGGAGGGGATCCTATGGCTACACCTTC.

The J gene is TRBJ2-7, the V gene TRBV5-6; D gene uncertain. The germline V and J ends were trimmed by 0 bases and 0 bases, with 7 bases remaining between them. The length of the CDR3 is 14 residues. From germline, CDR1 is SGHDT and CDR2 YYEEEE. The CDR3 region has the DNA TGTGCCAGCAGCTTGGGGCCGTACTCCTACGAGCAGTACTTC. Encoded protein: CASSLGPYSYEQYF.

The chain uses TRBV9 and TRBJ1-2; perhaps TRBD1 as D (6 bases). CDR1 is SGDLS, CDR2 YYNGEE, per germline. The V end lost 4 bases, the J end lost 4 bases, and 17 bases lay between the germline ends. There are 15 residues in the CDR3. CDR3 sequence: CASSRQALGPYGYTF. CDR3 nucleotide sequence: TGTGCCAGCAGCAGACAGGCCTTGGGGCCCTATGGCTACACCTTC.

The J gene is TRBJ1-2, the V gene TRBV7-9, with 7 positions matching TRBD1. V trimming: 5 bases; J trimming: 4 bases; junction bases outside the gene matches: 4. Germline loops: CDR1 SEHNR, CDR2 FQNEAQ (reference sequence). The CDR3 runs 13 residues. CDR3 nucleotide sequence: TGTGCCAGCAGCCTTGGGACAGTCTATGGCTACACCTTC. Residues: CASSLGTVYGYTF.

This chain connects TRBV29-1 to TRBJ2-1; 7 nucleotides line up with TRBD2. The CDR3 extends over 17 amino acids. After removal of 0 bases from V and 0 bases from J, the junction contained 8 bases not matched to a gene. The germline CDR1 and CDR2 sequences are SQVTM and ANQGSEA. The CDR3 spells CSVEEGGGPSSYNEQFF. CDR3 in DNA: TGCAGCGTTGAAGAGGGGGGGGGTCCCAGCTCCTACAATGAGCAGTTCTTC.

J is TRBJ2-7 and V is TRBV7-3; 8 bases agree with TRBD2. The J segment lost 0 bases and the V segment lost 5 bases, leaving 9 bases of the junction unmatched. There are 16 residues in the CDR3. Germline CDR1 and CDR2: SGHTA and FQGTGA. The CDR3 reads CASSPGVAGSSYEQYF. CDR3 nucleotide sequence: TGTGCCAGCAGCCCCGGGGTAGCGGGATCCTCCTACGAGCAGTACTTC.

With regard to this clone: An end of the junction differs from the germline gene, which may be a read error. The chain couples TRBV4-2 to TRBJ1-3; 7 bases fit TRBD1. Germline V lookup: CDR1 LGHNA, CDR2 YNFKEQ. This CDR3 contains 16 residues. The CDR3 region has the DNA TGTGCCAGCAGCCAAGATCGAGGGGGCCCTGGGAACACCATATATTTT. Encoded protein: CASSQDRGGPGNTIYF.

The chain is built from TRBV9 and TRBJ1-2, with D tentatively TRBD1 (6 bases). There are 13 residues in the CDR3. Per germline, CDR1 SGDLS and CDR2 YYNGEE. V lost 4 bases, J lost 4 bases, and 11 bases lay in between. CDR3 DNA sequence: TGTGCCAGCAGCCCAGGGGCCGGCTATGGCTACACCTTC. Residues: CASSPGAGYGYTF.

This chain uses TRBV29-1 with TRBJ2-2; D is possibly TRBD2 (5 bases). Between the trimmed V and J ends, which lost 2 bases and 7 bases, there was a span of 17 bases. Germline lookup yields CDR1 SQVTM and CDR2 ANQGSEA. There are 15 residues in the CDR3. The CDR3 nucleotides read TGCAGCGTTGAAACCGGGATAACAACGGGCGGGGAGCTGTTTTTT. This gives the protein CSVETGITTGGELFF.

The V and J genes are TRBV15 and TRBJ2-2; weak D call: TRBD2 (6 bases). V was clipped by 6 bases and J by 1 base, with 12 bases between them. In germline, CDR1 is LNHNV, CDR2 YYDKDF (reference sequence). CDR3 length: 15 residues. The CDR3 is CATRSGGMNTGELFF. CDR3 in DNA: TGTGCCACCAGATCGGGCGGGATGAACACCGGGGAGCTGTTTTTT.

The chain employs TRBV9 and TRBJ2-7; D is perhaps TRBD1 (7 bases). The ends were cut back, 8 bases at V and 3 bases at J, with 18 bases in the middle. CDR1 and CDR2 (germline): SGDLS, YYNGEE. There are 14 residues in the CDR3. The CDR3 nucleotides are TGTGCCAGGGGAGGAGCAGGGGGTTTCTACGAGCAGTACTTC. As protein: CARGGAGGFYEQYF.

This clone has just one count. The chain joins TRBV5-6 to TRBJ2-7, with no clear D. V lost 0 bases and J lost 4, with 11 bases in between. Per germline, CDR1 SGHDT and CDR2 YYEEEE. This CDR3 is 14 amino acids long. CDR3 residues: CASSLDLAGYEQYF. The CDR3, as DNA: TGTGCCAGCAGCTTGGACCTGGCTGGTTACGAGCAGTACTTC.